The clone carrying this TCR beta chain was seen more than once but under ten times. Its matching antigen is unknown. The investigators reverse transcribed all of the isolated RNA, so they sequenced expressed TCRB transcripts. Sequenced by immunoSEQ multiplex PCR; TCRdb stores in-frame clones only, minus some. Of 95,000 to 150,000 clones listed, less than 20% are singletons. This record comes from a study of beta chain features in type 1 diabetes. Every donor provided one heparinised blood draw, which averaged approximately 100 mL. Sorted CD4+ subsets: naive, central memory, regulatory, stem cell-like memory (CD45RO/CCR7/CD25/CD127/CD95/CD27 panel). The CDR3 is 10 residues long. Germline trimming cut 5 bases from V and 10 bases from J; bases unmatched to any gene: 4. Germline V CDR1 and CDR2: GTSNPN, SVGIG (reference sequence). Overall study results and limits: All four CD4+ subsets of Type 1 diabetes patients contained TCRB CDR3s that were moderately but significantly shorter. Possibly, sequencing cDNA over-represented cells that had high TCR expression levels.

The sample comprised central memory CD4+ T cells from blood. J is TRBJ1-2 and V is TRBV30; TRBD1 matches at 7 bases. The source is a man aged 30 to 45 with type 1 diabetes. The CDR3 loop reads CAWCTGVYTF. In DNA, the CDR3 is TGTGCCTGGTGTACAGGGGTCTACACCTTC.